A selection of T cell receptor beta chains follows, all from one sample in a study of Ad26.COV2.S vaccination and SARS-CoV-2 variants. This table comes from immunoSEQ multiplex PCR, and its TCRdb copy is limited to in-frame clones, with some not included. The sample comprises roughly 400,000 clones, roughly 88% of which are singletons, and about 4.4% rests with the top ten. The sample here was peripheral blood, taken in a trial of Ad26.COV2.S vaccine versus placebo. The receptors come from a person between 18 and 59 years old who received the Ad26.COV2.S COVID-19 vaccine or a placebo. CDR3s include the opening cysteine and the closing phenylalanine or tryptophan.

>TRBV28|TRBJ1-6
CASSLSGVNSPLHF
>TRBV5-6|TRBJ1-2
CASSFGTGPGGYTF
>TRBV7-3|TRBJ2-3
CASSWRGGGTDTQYF
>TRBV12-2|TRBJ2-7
CASRPGWEDRETYEQYF
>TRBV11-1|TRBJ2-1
CASSFVGNEQFF
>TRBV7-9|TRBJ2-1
CASSSNYNEQFF
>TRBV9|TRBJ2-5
CASSERGRETQYF
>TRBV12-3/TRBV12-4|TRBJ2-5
CASSPWGETQYF
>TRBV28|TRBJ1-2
CASTGWAVGYTF
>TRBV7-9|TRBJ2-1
CASSHGRGSREKLNEQFF
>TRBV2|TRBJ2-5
CASSEGTQYF
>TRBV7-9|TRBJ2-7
CASSDLRTGNEQYF
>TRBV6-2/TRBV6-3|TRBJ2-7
CASSYSSGTATYEQYF
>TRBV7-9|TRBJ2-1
CASPNLGGPYNEQFF
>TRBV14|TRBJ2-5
CASSLGQGKQETQYF
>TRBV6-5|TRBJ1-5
CASSNWARENQPQHF
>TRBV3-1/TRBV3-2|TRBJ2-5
CASSQLEGQGPRYF
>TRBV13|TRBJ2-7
CASSLRGAGIPYEQYF
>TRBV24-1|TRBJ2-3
CATSRETATDTQYF
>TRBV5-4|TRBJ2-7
CASSPGTGEEDF
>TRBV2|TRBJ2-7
CASSEREAGGTNEQYF
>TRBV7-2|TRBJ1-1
CASSSGGQGNTEAFF
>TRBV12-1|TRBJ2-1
CASSFCLAARRFEQFF
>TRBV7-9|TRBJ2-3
CASSLVGSATDTQYF
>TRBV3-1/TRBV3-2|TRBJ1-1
CASSQEIGRATEAFF
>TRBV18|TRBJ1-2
CASSPKGANYGYTF
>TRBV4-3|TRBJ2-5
CASSHAAGAQETQYF
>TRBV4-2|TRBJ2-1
CASSQPGQTTMRQFF
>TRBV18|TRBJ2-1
CASSPAGLGSNEQFF
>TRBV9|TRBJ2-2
CASSATSGQVVNTGELFF
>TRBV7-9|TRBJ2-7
CASEPGMGEQYF
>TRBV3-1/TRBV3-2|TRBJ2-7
CASSQEGTRISEQYF
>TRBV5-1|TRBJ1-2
CASMLGVSGSYGYTF
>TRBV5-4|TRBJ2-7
CASSGTGRVHEQYF
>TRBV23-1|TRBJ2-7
CARQPGQGTYEQYF
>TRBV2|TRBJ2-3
CASVFDRGTDTQYF
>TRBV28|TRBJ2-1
CASSAAAWNVNEQFF
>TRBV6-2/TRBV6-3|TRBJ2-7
CASSRTIKSYEQYF
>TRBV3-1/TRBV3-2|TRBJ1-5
CASSQDPGQRGGKSPHSNQPQHF
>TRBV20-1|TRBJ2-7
CSADYSYEQYF
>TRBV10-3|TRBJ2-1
CAISEGSSAYNEQFF
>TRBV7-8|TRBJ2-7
CASSLAVGGPGSYEQYF
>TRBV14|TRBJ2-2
CASSLGQWELFF
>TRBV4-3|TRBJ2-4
CASSQDRLSGGGKNIQYF
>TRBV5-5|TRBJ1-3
CASSLDRGSGNTIYF